This T cell receptor (beta chain) comes out of a study of T cell repertoires in cytomegalovirus infection. As regards this clonotype: Its antigen is still unknown.

General observations from the study: The study found HLA-C-restricted CMV-specific TCR beta clonotypes dominating the ex vivo response.

Each CDR3 protein gets one entry after TCRdb re-called the reads with MiXCR. The data show 900,000 to 950,000 distinct CDR3 sequences, approximately 31% seen once. The source is a human donor in good health (CMV status not recorded). Some clones in this sample may be carry-over from other donors' samples. Source: cultured CD8+ T cells from PBMCs, taken from culture after CMV antigen stimulation.

The chain's CDR3 is CASSPGRGGELFF. In DNA form, the CDR3 reads TGTGCCAGCAGCCCTGGGCGCGGCGGGGAGCTGTTTTTT. The rearrangement joins TRBV7-6 to TRBJ2-2; D gene uncertain. This CDR3 is built from 13 residues. Germline V gene sequence: CDR1 SGHVS, CDR2 FNYEAQ. The V end lost 5 bases, the J end lost 7 bases, and 11 bases lay between the germline ends. The whole variable domain, remainder taken from reference TRBV7-6 and TRBJ2-2, is GAGVSQSPRYKVTKRGQDVALRCDPISGHVSLYWYRQALGQGPEFLTYFNYEAQQDKSGLPNDRFSAERPEGSISTLTIQRTEQRDSAMYRCASSPGRGGELFFGEGSRLTVL.